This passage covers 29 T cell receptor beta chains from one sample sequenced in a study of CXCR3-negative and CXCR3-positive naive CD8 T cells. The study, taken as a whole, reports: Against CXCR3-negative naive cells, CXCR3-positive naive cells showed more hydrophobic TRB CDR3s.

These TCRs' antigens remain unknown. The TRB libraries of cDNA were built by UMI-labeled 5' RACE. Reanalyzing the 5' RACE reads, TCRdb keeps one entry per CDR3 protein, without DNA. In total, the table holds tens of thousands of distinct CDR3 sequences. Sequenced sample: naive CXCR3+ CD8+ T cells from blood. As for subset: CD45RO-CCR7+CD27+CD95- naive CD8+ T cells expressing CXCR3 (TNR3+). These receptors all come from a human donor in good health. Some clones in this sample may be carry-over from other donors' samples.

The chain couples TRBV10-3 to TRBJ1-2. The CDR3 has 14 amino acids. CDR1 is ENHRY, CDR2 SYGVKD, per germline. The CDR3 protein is CATAGGSSYYGYTF.

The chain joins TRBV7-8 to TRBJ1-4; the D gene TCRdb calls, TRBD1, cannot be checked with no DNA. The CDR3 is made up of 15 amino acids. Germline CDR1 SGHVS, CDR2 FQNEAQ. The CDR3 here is CASSLAYRTGRGLFF.

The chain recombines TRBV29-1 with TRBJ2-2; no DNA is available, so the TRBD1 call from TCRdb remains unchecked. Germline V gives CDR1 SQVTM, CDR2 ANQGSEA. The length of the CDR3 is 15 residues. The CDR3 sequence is CSVEGGNANTGELFF.

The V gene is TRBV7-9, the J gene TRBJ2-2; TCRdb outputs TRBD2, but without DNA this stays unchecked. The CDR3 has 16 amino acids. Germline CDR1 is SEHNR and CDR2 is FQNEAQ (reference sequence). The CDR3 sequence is CASSGSERGNTGELFF.

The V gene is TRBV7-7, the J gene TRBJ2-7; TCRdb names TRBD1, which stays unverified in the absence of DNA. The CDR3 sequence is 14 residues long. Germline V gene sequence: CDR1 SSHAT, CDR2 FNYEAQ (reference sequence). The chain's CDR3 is CASSSGTGYDEQYF.

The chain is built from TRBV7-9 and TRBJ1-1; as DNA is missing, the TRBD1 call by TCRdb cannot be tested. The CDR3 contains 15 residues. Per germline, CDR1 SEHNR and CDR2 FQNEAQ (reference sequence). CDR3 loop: CASSLGQGLNTEAFF.

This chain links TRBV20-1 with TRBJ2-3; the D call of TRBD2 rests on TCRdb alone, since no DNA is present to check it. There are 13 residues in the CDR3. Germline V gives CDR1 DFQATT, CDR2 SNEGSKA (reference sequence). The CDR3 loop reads CSARPRSTDTQYF.

The CDR3: CASSSLDGGDEQFF. The chain carries TRBV7-2 and TRBJ2-1. Germline loops: CDR1 SGHTA, CDR2 FQGNSA. This CDR3 is 14 amino acids long.

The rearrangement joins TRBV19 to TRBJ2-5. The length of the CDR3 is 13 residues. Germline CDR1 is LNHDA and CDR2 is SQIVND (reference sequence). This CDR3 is CASSSGAQETQYF.

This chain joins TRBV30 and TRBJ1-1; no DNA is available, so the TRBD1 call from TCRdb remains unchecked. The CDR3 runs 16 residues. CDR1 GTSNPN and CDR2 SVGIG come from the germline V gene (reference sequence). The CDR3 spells CAWREGQDIGGAEAFF.

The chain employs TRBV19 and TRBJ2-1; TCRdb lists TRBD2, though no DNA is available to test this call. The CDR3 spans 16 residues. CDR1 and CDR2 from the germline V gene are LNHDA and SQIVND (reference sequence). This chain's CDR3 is CASTIDPPRAYNEQFF.

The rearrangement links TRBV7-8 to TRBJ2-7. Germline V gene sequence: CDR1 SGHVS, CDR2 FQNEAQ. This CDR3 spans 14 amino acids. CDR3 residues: CASSLRTGLDEQYF.

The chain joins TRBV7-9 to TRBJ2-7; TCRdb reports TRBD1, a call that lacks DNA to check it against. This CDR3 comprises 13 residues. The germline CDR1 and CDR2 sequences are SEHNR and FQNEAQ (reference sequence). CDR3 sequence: CASATGGSYEQYF.

The CDR3 loop reads CASSYGDRATYEQYF. The genes are TRBV6-2 or TRBV6-3 and TRBJ2-7; the D gene TCRdb calls, TRBD1, cannot be checked with no DNA. The CDR3 length is 15 residues. From germline, CDR1 is MNHEY and CDR2 SVGEGT.

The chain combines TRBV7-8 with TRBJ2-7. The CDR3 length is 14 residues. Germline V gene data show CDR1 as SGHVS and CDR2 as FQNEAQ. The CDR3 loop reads CASSQEYRDYEQYF.

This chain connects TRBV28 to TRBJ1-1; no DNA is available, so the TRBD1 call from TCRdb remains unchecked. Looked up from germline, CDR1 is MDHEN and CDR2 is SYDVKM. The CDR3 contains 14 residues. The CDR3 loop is CASSFTGTGTEAFF.

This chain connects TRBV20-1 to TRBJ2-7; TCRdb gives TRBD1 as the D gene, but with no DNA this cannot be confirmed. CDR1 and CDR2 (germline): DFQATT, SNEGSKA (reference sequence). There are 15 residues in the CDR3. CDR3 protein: CSARPGTGNVYEQYF.

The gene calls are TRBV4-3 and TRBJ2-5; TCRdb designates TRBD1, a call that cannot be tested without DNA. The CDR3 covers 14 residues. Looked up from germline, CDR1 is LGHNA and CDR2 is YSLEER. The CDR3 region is CASSSPGPGETQYF.

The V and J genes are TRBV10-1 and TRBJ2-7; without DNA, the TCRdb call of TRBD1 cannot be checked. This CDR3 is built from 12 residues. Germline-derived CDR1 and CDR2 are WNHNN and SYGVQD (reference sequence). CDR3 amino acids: CASSIQVYEQYF.

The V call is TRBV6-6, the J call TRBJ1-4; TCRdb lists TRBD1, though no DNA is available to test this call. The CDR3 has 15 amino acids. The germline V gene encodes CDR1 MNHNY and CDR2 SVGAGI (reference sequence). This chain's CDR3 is CASSNQGATNEKLFF.

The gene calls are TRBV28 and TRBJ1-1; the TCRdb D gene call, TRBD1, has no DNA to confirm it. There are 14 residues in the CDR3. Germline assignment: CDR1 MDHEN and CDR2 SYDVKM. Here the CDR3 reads CASRPRPQGVKAFF.

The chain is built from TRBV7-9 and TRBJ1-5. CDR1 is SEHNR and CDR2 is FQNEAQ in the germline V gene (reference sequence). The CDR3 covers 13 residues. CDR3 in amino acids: CAIQRDSNQPQHF.

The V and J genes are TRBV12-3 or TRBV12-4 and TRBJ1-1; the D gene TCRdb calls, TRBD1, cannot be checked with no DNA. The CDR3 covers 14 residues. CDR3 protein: CASNPAGFNTEAFF.

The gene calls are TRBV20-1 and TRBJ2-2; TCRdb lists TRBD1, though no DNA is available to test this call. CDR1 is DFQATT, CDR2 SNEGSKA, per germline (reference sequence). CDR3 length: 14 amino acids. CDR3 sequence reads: CSATPGSATGELFF.

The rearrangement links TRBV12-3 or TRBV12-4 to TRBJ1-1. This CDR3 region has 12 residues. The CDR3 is CASSFINTEAFF.

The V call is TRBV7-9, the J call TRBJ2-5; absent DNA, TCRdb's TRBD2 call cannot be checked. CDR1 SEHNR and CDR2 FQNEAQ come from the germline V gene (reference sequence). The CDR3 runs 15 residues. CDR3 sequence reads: CASSPDSGFQETQYF.

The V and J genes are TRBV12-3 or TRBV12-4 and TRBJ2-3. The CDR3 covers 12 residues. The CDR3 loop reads CASSLEMDTQYF.

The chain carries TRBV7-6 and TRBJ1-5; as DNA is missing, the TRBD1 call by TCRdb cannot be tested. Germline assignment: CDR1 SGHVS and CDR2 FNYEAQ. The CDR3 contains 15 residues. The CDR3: CASSRGQSGNQPQHF.

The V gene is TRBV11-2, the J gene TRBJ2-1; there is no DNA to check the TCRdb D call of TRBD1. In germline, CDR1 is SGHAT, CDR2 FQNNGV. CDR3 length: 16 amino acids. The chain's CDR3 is CASSVDRVGSYNEQFF.